This T cell receptor (beta chain) was sequenced for a study of response to subunit inactivated influenza vaccine. Study-wide results and caveats: The authors put forward the suggestion that each seasonal influenza vaccination may bring in only a limited number of new T cells.

This clonotype was seen repeatedly, ten times or more. Its antigen is not known. The V gene's germline CDR1 is DFQATT and CDR2 SNEGSKA (reference sequence). Trimming cost V 5 bases and J 6 bases; bases outside gene matches: 7. The CDR3 has 14 amino acids. TCRdb redid the calling of the RT-PCR reads with MiXCR, one entry per CDR3 protein. Counted here are a few hundred thousand distinct CDR3 sequences, around 15% occurring once; the ten biggest clones make up around 10%. The chain employs TRBV20-1 and TRBJ1-6; 7 bases are a match to TRBD1. The clonotype was recovered from a man aged 45-60 years who received an inactivated influenza vaccine. Sequenced here: PBMCs from blood, sampled about 12 days after vaccination. The CDR3 spells CSASRTGLNSPLHF. The CDR3 region has the DNA TGCAGTGCTTCCCGGACAGGCCTTAATTCACCCCTCCACTTT.